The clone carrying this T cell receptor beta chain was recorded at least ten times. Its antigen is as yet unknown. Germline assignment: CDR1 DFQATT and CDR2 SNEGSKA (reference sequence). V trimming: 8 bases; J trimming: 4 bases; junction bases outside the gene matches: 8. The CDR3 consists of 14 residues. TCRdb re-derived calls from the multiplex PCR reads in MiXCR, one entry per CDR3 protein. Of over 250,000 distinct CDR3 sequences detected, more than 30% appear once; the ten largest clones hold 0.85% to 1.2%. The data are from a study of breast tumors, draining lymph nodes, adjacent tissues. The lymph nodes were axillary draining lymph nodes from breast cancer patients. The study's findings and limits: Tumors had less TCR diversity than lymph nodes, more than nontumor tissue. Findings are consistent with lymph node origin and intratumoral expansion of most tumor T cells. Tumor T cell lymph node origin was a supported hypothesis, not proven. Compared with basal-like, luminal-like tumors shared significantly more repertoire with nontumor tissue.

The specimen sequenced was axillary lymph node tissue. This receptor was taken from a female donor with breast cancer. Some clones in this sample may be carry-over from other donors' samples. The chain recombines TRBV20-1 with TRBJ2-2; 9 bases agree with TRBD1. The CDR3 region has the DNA TGCAGTACTCGCCGGGACAGGGCCACCGGGGAGCTGTTTTTT. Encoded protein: CSTRRDRATGELFF.